In this sample, the clone carrying this T cell receptor (beta chain) turned up a few times. Individual cDNA molecules were tagged with unique molecular identifiers. TCRdb reprocessed the 5' RACE reads with MiXCR, giving one entry per CDR3 protein. The sample records 95,000 to 110,000 distinct CDR3 sequences, around 10% being singletons. The data are from a study of early T cells in non-severe SARS-CoV-2 infection. V lost 8 bases to trimming and J lost 0 bases, with 15 bases between them. The CDR3 covers 15 residues. CDR1 is SGHAT and CDR2 is FQNNGV in the germline V gene. The sample was whole blood. The clonotype was recovered from an adult who was a healthcare worker with PCR-confirmed SARS-CoV-2 infection or an uninfected control (not recorded which). V usage is TRBV11-2 and J usage is TRBJ2-3; possible D gene TRBD2, 6 bases. DNA of the CDR3: TGTGCCAGCTCCCGTAGCGGAGGAAGCACAGATACGCAGTATTTT. Residues: CASSRSGGSTDTQYF.